One sample yielded the 14 T cell receptor beta chains listed below, sequenced in a study of CXCR3-negative and CXCR3-positive naive CD8 T cells. 5' RACE with UMI labels generated the TRB cDNA libraries. TCRdb re-called the 5' RACE reads, yielding one record per CDR3 amino acid sequence without DNA. The listing contains tens of thousands of distinct CDR3 sequences. Sequencing used memory CD8+ T cells from blood. These receptors came from a human donor in good health. Some clones in this sample may be carry-over from other donors' samples.

V is TRBV20-1 and J is TRBJ1-2. Germline V lookup: CDR1 DFQATT, CDR2 SNEGSKA (reference sequence). The CDR3 has 11 amino acids. The CDR3 loop reads CSARSGYGYTF.

V is TRBV6-5 and J is TRBJ2-7; the TCRdb D gene call, TRBD1, has no DNA to confirm it. This CDR3 has 14 residues. Germline V gene data show CDR1 as MNHEY and CDR2 as SVGAGI. The CDR3 loop is CASSYFRGNYEQYF.

The chain joins TRBV7-9 to TRBJ1-4; TCRdb picks TRBD1, but there is no DNA to check that call. This CDR3 spans 15 amino acids. Germline-derived CDR1 and CDR2 are SEHNR and FQNEAQ (reference sequence). The CDR3 is CASSFLAGGYEKLFF.

The J gene is TRBJ2-7, the V gene TRBV4-3. The germline CDR1 and CDR2 sequences are LGHNA and YSLEER. CDR3 size: 15 residues. This CDR3 reads CASSQDVGTNYEQYF.

The chain joins TRBV4-3 to TRBJ2-7; without DNA, the TCRdb call of TRBD1 cannot be checked. The germline V gene has CDR1 LGHNA and CDR2 YSLEER. The CDR3 runs to 13 residues. The CDR3: CASSLWTGQEQYF.

This sequence joins TRBV20-1 and TRBJ2-7. Looked up from germline, CDR1 is DFQATT and CDR2 is SNEGSKA (reference sequence). The CDR3 sequence is 13 residues long. The CDR3 here is CSAETGSAYEQYF.

The chain links TRBV28 to TRBJ1-2. CDR3 size: 13 residues. Germline loops: CDR1 MDHEN, CDR2 SYDVKM. This chain's CDR3 is CASRGASLNGYTF.

This rearrangement joins TRBV20-1 to TRBJ2-5; TCRdb returns TRBD2, unconfirmable since there is no DNA. This CDR3 region has 20 residues. Germline lookup yields CDR1 DFQATT and CDR2 SNEGSKA (reference sequence). The CDR3 spells CSARDVEGLAGGPRGETQYF.

This chain connects TRBV29-1 to TRBJ1-4. CDR3 length equals 11 residues. The germline CDR1 and CDR2 sequences are SQVTM and ANQGSEA. The chain's CDR3 is CSVGGNEKLFF.

The chain is built from TRBV7-7 and TRBJ2-7; there is no DNA to check the TCRdb D call of TRBD1. This CDR3 contains 16 residues. CDR1 is SSHAT and CDR2 is FNYEAQ in the germline V gene (reference sequence). CDR3 sequence reads: CASSEGAGVGPYEQYF.

V gene TRBV5-1 combines with J gene TRBJ1-1; TCRdb's D call, TRBD1, is unchecked because there is no DNA. The CDR3 extends over 17 amino acids. Per the germline V gene, CDR1 is SGHRS and CDR2 is YFSETQ. The CDR3 sequence: CASSRARTGDGSSEAFF.

This chain uses TRBV7-8 with TRBJ2-2. The length of the CDR3 is 11 residues. Germline assignment: CDR1 SGHVS and CDR2 FQNEAQ. CDR3 sequence reads: CASIHLGELFF.

The chain uses TRBV4-2 and TRBJ2-7; without DNA, the TCRdb call of TRBD1 cannot be checked. The CDR3 sequence is 15 residues long. Germline-derived CDR1 and CDR2 are LGHNA and YNFKEQ. The CDR3 reads CASSLLTGPTYEQYF.

The chain uses TRBV29-1 and TRBJ2-2; lacking DNA, the TRBD2 call made by TCRdb goes unchecked. In germline, CDR1 is SQVTM, CDR2 ANQGSEA. This CDR3 is built from 14 residues. The CDR3 loop reads CSVGGTEKVGELFF.